These 11 T cell receptor beta chains share one sample of origin, sequenced in a study of T cells in Graves' hyperthyroidism and ophthalmopathy. Amplification targeted TCR beta CDR3 regions from RNA transcripts. HTBI primers were employed in a first-round RT-PCR of the TCR CDR3. TCRdb reprocessed the multiplex PCR reads with MiXCR, giving one entry per CDR3 protein. Among roughly 500,000 distinct CDR3 sequences, about 15% were seen once, and the ten largest hold approximately 5.7%. Sequenced material: blood. These receptor sequences come from a woman aged 25 to 39 with Graves' hyperthyroidism that later progressed to Graves' ophthalmopathy.

This clonotype came up a few times. The chain links TRBV19 to TRBJ1-5, with 9 bases identical to TRBD1. CDR3 length: 14 amino acids. Germline CDR1 LNHDA, CDR2 SQIVND (reference sequence). V shed 5 bases and J 7 bases; nucleotides not matched to a gene: 6. Written as DNA, the CDR3 is TGTGCCAGTAGTCCCACAGGGGGCAGGCAGCCCCAGCATTTT. It encodes CASSPTGGRQPQHF.

This sequence joins TRBV6-1 and TRBJ2-2; D unresolved. V was trimmed by 9 bases and J by 3 bases, leaving 20 bases between them. This CDR3 contains 16 residues. Germline CDR1 is MNHNS and CDR2 is SASEGT. CDR3 DNA: TGTGCCAGGAGCCCCTACAATGGCCCCGACACCGGGGAGCTGTTTTTT. This codes for CARSPYNGPDTGELFF.

This clonotype was observed at least ten times. This chain joins TRBV4-2 and TRBJ2-7, with D perhaps matching TRBD1 (6 bases). With 0 bases removed from V and 4 bases from J, the gap between germline ends came to 13 bases. From germline, CDR1 is LGHNA and CDR2 YNFKEQ. The CDR3 extends over 15 amino acids. CDR3 sequence: CASSQEARGLYEQYF. CDR3 DNA sequence: TGTGCCAGCAGCCAAGAGGCCAGGGGTTTATACGAGCAGTACTTC.

In this sample, this clonotype turned up many times. This rearrangement joins TRBV6-1 to TRBJ1-4; 7 bases line up with TRBD1. The CDR3 has 15 amino acids. V shed 5 bases and J 4 bases; nucleotides not matched to a gene: 7. Germline V gives CDR1 MNHNS, CDR2 SASEGT. DNA for the CDR3: TGTGCCAGCAGTAAACGGACAGGACTTAATGAAAAACTGTTTTTT. Translation: CASSKRTGLNEKLFF.

This clonotype was seen many times. The chain combines TRBV20-1 with TRBJ2-7; 7 bases align to TRBD2. V shed 4 bases, J shed 2 bases, and the junction held 8 bases outside the gene matches. The CDR3 is 14 residues long. CDR1 and CDR2 (germline): DFQATT, SNEGSKA (reference sequence). CDR3 sequence reads: CSAKKASGPYEQYF. CDR3 DNA: TGCAGTGCTAAGAAGGCTAGCGGCCCCTACGAGCAGTACTTC.

Points on this clonotype: Just one base apart from a much larger clone, this may be a read error. The chain combines TRBV5-1 with TRBJ1-5, with unresolved D. Germline CDR1 is SGHRS and CDR2 is YFSETQ. The length of the CDR3 is 16 residues. The germline V and J ends were trimmed by 0 bases and 4 bases, with 14 bases remaining between them. The CDR3 sequence is CASSLEPVSTNQPQHF. The CDR3 nucleotides are TGCGCCAGCAGCTTGGAGCCGGTCAGCACAAATCAGCCCCAGCATTTT.

Only a few counts were recorded for this clonotype. A read error is possible here, since a much larger clone lies one base away. The chain recombines TRBV11-2 with TRBJ2-1; D is perhaps TRBD2 (6 bases). The CDR3 totals 13 residues. Germline CDR1 is SGHAT and CDR2 is FQNNGV. The CDR3, as DNA: TGTGTCAGCAGCCTCATAGCGGTAACTGAGCAGTTCTTC. This sequence encodes CVSSLIAVTEQFF.

This clonotype was observed a handful of times. The chain couples TRBV18 to TRBJ1-2, with a weak D call TRBD1 (6 bases). CDR1 is KGHSH and CDR2 is LQKENI in the germline V gene. V lost 2 bases to trimming and J lost 3 bases, with 19 bases between them. The CDR3 runs 17 residues. DNA for the CDR3: TGTGCCAGCTCACCAGTTTCATTGGCAGGGGCTCACTATGGCTACACCTTC. It yields the protein CASSPVSLAGAHYGYTF.

This clonotype was seen repeatedly, ten times or more. V usage is TRBV10-3 and J usage is TRBJ1-1, with D tentatively TRBD1 (6 bases). V was shortened by 7 bases and J by 1 base, with 10 bases between the two germline ends. The CDR3 sequence is 13 residues long. The V gene's germline CDR1 is ENHRY and CDR2 SYGVKD. The CDR3 DNA reads as TGTGCCATCACTGGACAGAGGAACACTGAAGCTTTCTTT. As protein: CAITGQRNTEAFF.

This clonotype was observed many times. This sequence joins TRBV30 and TRBJ2-7; D tentatively fits TRBD1 or TRBD2 (5 bases each). V was clipped by 1 base and J by 2 bases, with 15 bases between them. The CDR3 totals 15 residues. Per germline, CDR1 GTSNPN and CDR2 SVGIG (reference sequence). The DNA for the CDR3 is TGTGCCTGGAGTGCCCAAGGGACGGTGACCTACGAGCAGTACTTC. The encoded protein is CAWSAQGTVTYEQYF.

This clonotype was counted many times. V usage is TRBV27 and J usage is TRBJ1-4; 9 bases agree with TRBD1. Looked up from germline, CDR1 is MNHEY and CDR2 is SMNVEV (reference sequence). Germline trimming cut 6 bases from V and 7 bases from J; bases unmatched to any gene: 12. This CDR3 region has 16 residues. The CDR3 region is CASRPPAGTGSEKLFF. In nucleotides, the CDR3 is TGTGCCAGCAGACCCCCCGCCGGGACAGGGTCTGAAAAACTGTTTTTT.